This T cell receptor beta chain was captured in a study of post-analysis software for immune sequencing data. As for the study in general: Several disease courses (relapsing-remitting, secondary progressive and progressive-relapsing) of multiple sclerosis were included. Whole-study findings and limits: Those samples that were prepared in the same batch co-clustered strongly by F measure. Compared with controls, patients showed significantly lower normalized Chao1 diversity. Patients had higher frequencies than controls of roughly five TRBV segments, including TRBV5-6, TRBV5-1 and TRBV20-1.

Libraries were made from TCR beta cDNA, and they carried unique molecular identifiers. Out of about 0.9 to 10 million T cells, some 500,000 cDNA molecules were generated. Via MiXCR, TCRdb re-called the PCR reads, giving one row per CDR3 protein. Among about 400,000 distinct CDR3 sequences, about a third were seen once, and the ten largest hold roughly 13%. There are 15 residues in the CDR3. Unmatched junction bases numbered 7, after V lost 3 bases and J lost 5 bases. Points on this clonotype: Its cognate antigen is unknown.

The sequence was obtained from a girl aged 10-17 years with multiple sclerosis. The rearrangement joins TRBV12-3 or TRBV12-4 to TRBJ2-3; TRBD2 matches 8 bases. What was sequenced was blood. The CDR3 region is CASSLPGGLKDTQYF. The DNA for the CDR3 is TGTGCCAGCAGTTTGCCGGGGGGGCTTAAAGATACGCAGTATTTT.